This TCR beta chain was obtained from a study of blood T cell repertoires in COVID-19. Using immunoSEQ multiplex PCR, the repertoire was profiled, and TCRdb retains in-frame clones only, with some absent. Here the sample spans approximately 97,000 clones, roughly 87% being singletons. The CDR3 loop spans 15 amino acids. With 7 bases clipped from V and 6 bases from J, the junction kept 14 bases outside the gene matches. Germline CDR1 SGHAT, CDR2 FQNNGV. The specimen was peripheral blood. V and J are TRBV11-2 and TRBJ2-7; TRBD1 matches at 8 bases. The TCR comes from a man over 45 with active COVID-19. CDR3: CASTTLRDRSGEQYF. CDR3 bases: TGTGCCAGCACTACACTCCGGGACAGGTCGGGCGAGCAGTACTTC.